This T cell receptor (beta chain) emerged from a study of T cells in narcolepsy. Germline V gives CDR1 LGHNT, CDR2 FRNRAP. This CDR3 comprises 11 residues. Trimming removed 8 bases at V and 11 bases at J, with 13 bases between. Data came from immunoSEQ multiplex PCR; TCRdb stores just in-frame clones and leaves some out. This sample carries tens of thousands of clones, roughly 80% of them seen once, and the ten largest clones take about 1%. As concerns this clone: Its specificity is not known.

Study-wide points: Healthy controls reportedly lacked the autoreactive clonotypes serially found in patients' blood.

The sequenced material came from memory (CD45RA-) CD4+ T cells from blood. This chain uses TRBV12-5 with TRBJ1-3; unclear D gene. The receptor was isolated from a human donor in good health. CDR3 nucleotides: TGTGCTAGTTCCCGCCAGAGCGCCATATATTTT. Translated, it gives CASSRQSAIYF.